The 28 T cell receptor beta chains in this list originate from one sample, sequenced in a study of blood T cell repertoires in COVID-19. Sequencing used immunoSEQ multiplex PCR; TCRdb keeps in-frame clones, though not all of them. This table has some 250,000 clones, roughly 91% appearing once. The sequenced sample was peripheral blood. These receptors were collected from a woman aged 40-49 years who had recovered from COVID-19.

The chain uses TRBV7-3 and TRBJ2-6; D ambiguous. This CDR3 comprises 18 residues. Deletions cut 1 base from V and 0 bases from J, with 13 bases between. The germline gives CDR1 SGHTA, CDR2 FQGTGA. The CDR3 loop reads CASSLRAPTLSGANVLTF. The CDR3 coding sequence is TGTGCCAGCAGCTTAAGGGCACCAACACTCTCTGGGGCCAACGTCCTGACTTTC.

The chain joins TRBV6-2 or TRBV6-3 to TRBJ2-7; 7 bases fit TRBD2. Germline V gene data show CDR1 as MNHEY and CDR2 as SVGEGT. The length of the CDR3 is 13 residues. Trimming removed 6 bases from V and 6 bases from J; junction bases left unmatched: 8. Here the CDR3 reads CASSRAGEGEQYV. In DNA, the CDR3 is TGTGCCAGCAGCAGGGCGGGAGAGGGCGAGCAGTACGTC.

This clone was seen a single time. The V and J genes are TRBV5-4 and TRBJ2-7, with TRBD2 as a possible D gene (5 bases). Trimming pared 0 bases from V and 6 bases from J, leaving 16 bases between. Per germline, CDR1 SGHNT and CDR2 YYREEE (reference sequence). The CDR3 contains 15 residues. DNA for the CDR3: TGTGCCAGCAGCTTGGGCGGAAGGGAGTTGGGCGAGCAGTACTTC. Its translation is CASSLGGRELGEQYF.

This sequence joins TRBV19 and TRBJ1-5; the match to TRBD1 covers 12 bases. V lost 0 bases to trimming and J lost 9 bases; unmatched junction nucleotides: 9. The CDR3 spans 17 residues. Germline loops: CDR1 LNHDA, CDR2 SQIVND (reference sequence). This CDR3 is CASSIDGGDRGRRPQHF. The CDR3 bases are TGTGCCAGTAGTATAGATGGGGGGGACAGGGGGCGCCGGCCCCAGCATTTT.

This chain uses TRBV5-5 with TRBJ2-2, with D perhaps matching TRBD2 (6 bases). The CDR3 is 16 amino acids. Trimming took off 9 bases at V and 3 bases at J, with 21 bases between the two ends. CDR1 is SGHKS and CDR2 is YYEKEE in the germline V gene (reference sequence). Here the CDR3 reads CATHRVGGRDTGELFF. The CDR3 DNA follows: TGTGCCACCCACCGGGTTGGGGGGAGAGACACCGGGGAGCTGTTTTTT.

The chain employs TRBV7-9 and TRBJ2-2, with D unclear. The germline V gene has CDR1 SEHNR and CDR2 FQNEAQ (reference sequence). The CDR3 totals 13 residues. V shed 2 bases and J shed 11 bases, with 12 bases lying between them. The CDR3 nucleotides are TGTGCCAGCAGCTTACTGCCCCACTTAGAGCTGTTTTTT. This sequence encodes CASSLLPHLELFF.

J is TRBJ2-2 and V is TRBV19; 7 bases align to TRBD2. Germline-derived CDR1 and CDR2 are LNHDA and SQIVND (reference sequence). The V gene end was trimmed by 4 bases and the J gene end by 5 bases; junction bases not matched to a gene: 7. This CDR3 comprises 15 residues. CDR3 in DNA: TGTGCCAGTAGTACCACCGGACTAGTGACCGGGGAGCTGTTTTTT. Translated: CASSTTGLVTGELFF.

This chain uses TRBV24-1 with TRBJ2-1; D not resolved. Trimming took off 5 bases at V and 5 bases at J, with 15 bases between the two ends. The CDR3 length is 15 residues. The germline V gene has CDR1 KGHDR and CDR2 SFDVKD. CDR3 bases: TGTGCCACCAGTGCCCCTGACTGGCAAAACAATGAGCAGTTCTTC. The encoded protein is CATSAPDWQNNEQFF.

This clone was counted between two and nine times. Here the CDR3 DNA reads TGTGCCAGCAGCTTGGGGATGCGGGGATCGGGGTCACCCCTCCACTTT. This encodes CASSLGMRGSGSPLHF. The chain uses TRBV7-6 and TRBJ1-6; no reliable D call. Germline V gene sequence: CDR1 SGHVS, CDR2 FNYEAQ. V was shortened by 3 bases and J by 10 bases, with 19 bases between the two germline ends. The CDR3 consists of 16 residues. Full variable domain (remainder filled in from reference TRBV7-6 and TRBJ1-6): GAGVSQSPRYKVTKRGQDVALRCDPISGHVSLYWYRQALGQGPEFLTYFNYEAQQDKSGLPNDRFSAERPEGSISTLTIQRTEQRDSAMYRCASSLGMRGSGSPLHFGNGTRLTVT.

This rearrangement joins TRBV7-3 to TRBJ2-1, with TRBD2 matching over 8 bases. The CDR3 extends over 15 amino acids. Germline V gene sequence: CDR1 SGHTA, CDR2 FQGTGA. Losses at the gene ends were 5 bases for V and 9 bases for J; bases not matched to a gene: 12. The CDR3 DNA follows: TGTGCCAGCAGCCCCGGAGGTAGCGGGACGGGTGAGCAGTTCTTC. Residues: CASSPGGSGTGEQFF.

The rearrangement joins TRBV29-1 to TRBJ2-5; 9 positions match TRBD2. There are 15 residues in the CDR3. The junction had 14 bases not matched to a gene; V was cut back by 7 bases and J by 5 bases. Germline CDR1 is SQVTM and CDR2 is ANQGSEA. In DNA form, the CDR3 reads TGCAGCGCCAAGGGCGCGGGAGGGCCGGGGGAGACCCAGTACTTC. Encoded protein: CSAKGAGGPGETQYF.

J is TRBJ1-2 and V is TRBV5-1; 8 bases line up with TRBD1. Germline values: CDR1 SGHRS, CDR2 YFSETQ. The CDR3 loop spans 15 amino acids. After removal of 4 bases from V and 2 bases from J, the junction contained 7 bases not matched to a gene. The CDR3, as DNA: TGCGCCAGCAGCCCGGGGGACAGGCACAACTATGGCTACACCTTC. As protein: CASSPGDRHNYGYTF.

In this sample, this clone turned up once. The chain couples TRBV11-1 to TRBJ1-1, with D maybe TRBD1 (6 bases). The CDR3 has 14 amino acids. The germline V gene encodes CDR1 SGHAT and CDR2 FQDESV (reference sequence). V shed 5 bases and J shed 4 bases, with 14 bases lying between them. The CDR3 reads CASSTRRGSTEAFF. In DNA, the CDR3 is TGTGCCAGCAGCACACGCAGGGGTTCCACTGAAGCTTTCTTT. Drawing the rest from reference TRBV11-1 and TRBJ1-1, the complete variable domain is EAEVAQSPRYKITEKSQAVAFWCDPISGHATLYWYRQILGQGPELLVQFQDESVVDDSQLPKDRFSAERLKGVDSTLKIQPAELGDSAMYLCASSTRRGSTEAFFGQGTRLTVV.

V usage is TRBV7-3 and J usage is TRBJ1-6; D ambiguous. The CDR3 is made up of 17 amino acids. Germline V gene data show CDR1 as SGHTA and CDR2 as FQGTGA. With 5 bases removed from V and 0 bases from J, the gap between germline ends came to 14 bases. The CDR3 sequence is CASSGSGGSSYNSPLHF. Here the CDR3 DNA reads TGTGCCAGCAGCGGTTCGGGCGGGAGCTCCTATAATTCACCCCTCCACTTT.

The rearrangement uses TRBV19 and TRBJ2-1; D might be TRBD2 (6 bases). Germline CDR1 and CDR2: LNHDA and SQIVND (reference sequence). The length of the CDR3 is 14 residues. Deletions cut 4 bases from V and 1 base from J, with 8 bases between. CDR3 nucleotides: TGTGCCAGTAGTACGGGACTTTCCTACAATGAGCAGTTCTTC. This codes for CASSTGLSYNEQFF.

The gene calls are TRBV20-1 and TRBJ2-7; D ambiguous. The V and J ends lost 1 base and 9 bases respectively, with 10 bases between them. The CDR3 is 11 amino acids. Per the germline V gene, CDR1 is DFQATT and CDR2 is SNEGSKA (reference sequence). In DNA form, the CDR3 reads TGCAGTGCTAGAGCCACCTCCGGGCAGTACTTC. It is translated as CSARATSGQYF.

The gene calls are TRBV11-1 and TRBJ2-7; 8 bases fit TRBD2. This CDR3 is built from 12 residues. The V segment lost 1 base and the J segment 10 bases; nucleotides outside the gene matches: 3. CDR1 and CDR2 (germline): SGHAT, FQDESV (reference sequence). CDR3: CASSLVAGGQYF. DNA for the CDR3: TGTGCCAGCAGCTTAGTGGCGGGGGGACAGTACTTC.

V is TRBV7-2 and J is TRBJ2-5, with 10 bases matching TRBD1. The CDR3 is made up of 15 amino acids. Germline V gives CDR1 SGHTA, CDR2 FQGNSA. The ends lost 5 bases at V and 5 bases at J; junction bases unmatched: 8. CDR3 bases: TGTGCCAGCAGCCAGGGACAGGGGAAGGGCGAGACCCAGTACTTC. Its protein is CASSQGQGKGETQYF.

This rearrangement joins TRBV4-1 to TRBJ2-7, with 10 nucleotides matching TRBD2. CDR3 length: 14 residues. CDR1 and CDR2 (germline): MGHRA, YSYEKL. The J segment lost 6 bases and the V segment lost 4 bases, leaving 6 bases of the junction unmatched. The CDR3 spells CASSLPGLAREQYF. The CDR3, as DNA: TGCGCCAGCAGCCTCCCGGGACTAGCGCGCGAGCAGTACTTC.

The chain employs TRBV19 and TRBJ1-3, with D perhaps TRBD1 (6 bases). Trimming left V 7 bases short and J 2 bases short, with 9 bases between. CDR1 LNHDA and CDR2 SQIVND come from the germline V gene (reference sequence). This CDR3 comprises 13 residues. The CDR3 loop reads CASTGAPGNTIYF. The DNA for the CDR3 is TGTGCCAGTACAGGGGCGCCTGGAAACACCATATATTTT.

The CDR3 is CASSPGGAGDTQYF. The CDR3 DNA reads TGCGCCAGCAGCCCCGGGGGGGCTGGGGATACGCAGTATTTT. The genes are TRBV4-3 and TRBJ2-3; TRBD2 matches at 8 bases. The germline V gene has CDR1 LGHNA and CDR2 YSLEER. The CDR3 loop spans 14 amino acids. V lost 4 bases to trimming and J lost 6 bases; unmatched junction nucleotides: 6.

V usage is TRBV5-1 and J usage is TRBJ2-3; 10 nucleotides align to TRBD1. There are 15 residues in the CDR3. The ends lost 4 bases at V and 2 bases at J; junction bases unmatched: 4. Per germline, CDR1 SGHRS and CDR2 YFSETQ. For the CDR3, the DNA is TGCGCCAGCAGCAAGGGACAGGGGATCACAGATACGCAGTATTTT. It is translated as CASSKGQGITDTQYF.

The chain joins TRBV30 to TRBJ2-5; no firm D call. Germline V gene lookup returns CDR1 GTSNPN and CDR2 SVGIG (reference sequence). V gave up 0 bases and J gave up 3 bases, with 2 bases separating them. The CDR3 runs to 11 residues. The CDR3 reads CAWSVKETQYF. CDR3 coding DNA: TGTGCCTGGAGTGTCAAAGAGACCCAGTACTTC. The complete variable domain, with remaining parts taken from reference TRBV30 and TRBJ2-5, reads SQTIHQWPATLVQPVGSPLSLECTVEGTSNPNLYWYRQAAGRGLQLLFYSVGIGQISSEVPQNLSASRPQDRQFILSSKKLLLSDSGFYLCAWSVKETQYFGPGTRLLVL.

This clone is a singleton in its sample. The chain combines TRBV7-9 with TRBJ1-1; D is unclear. This CDR3 comprises 13 residues. The V end was cut by 3 bases, the J end by 3 bases, with 8 bases between. Germline CDR1 and CDR2: SEHNR and FQNEAQ (reference sequence). This CDR3 is CASSFGGDTEAFF. CDR3 coding DNA: TGTGCCAGCAGCTTCGGCGGGGACACTGAAGCTTTCTTT.

The CDR3 spells CASSWGDSNQPQHF. The CDR3 coding sequence is TGTGCCAGCAGCTGGGGGGATAGCAATCAGCCCCAGCATTTT. The rearrangement uses TRBV7-9 and TRBJ1-5, with D maybe TRBD1 (5 bases). Trimming took off 4 bases at V and 0 bases at J, with 7 bases between the two ends. Germline V gives CDR1 SEHNR, CDR2 FQNEAQ (reference sequence). CDR3 size: 14 residues.

The chain couples TRBV30 to TRBJ1-5; 10 nucleotides match TRBD1. The CDR3 spans 14 residues. V lost 3 bases and J lost 6; bases outside the gene matches: 5. In germline, CDR1 is GTSNPN, CDR2 SVGIG (reference sequence). CDR3 sequence (DNA): TGTGCCTGGAGCCCCGGGACAGGGGTTCAGCCCCAGCATTTT. Amino acids: CAWSPGTGVQPQHF.

The chain links TRBV30 to TRBJ2-1; TRBD2 matches 11 bases. The CDR3 is 13 amino acids. J was trimmed by 15 bases and V by 1 base; bases with no gene match: 8. The germline gives CDR1 GTSNPN, CDR2 SVGIG (reference sequence). CDR3 region: CAWSGGSGRALFF. In DNA, the CDR3 is TGTGCCTGGAGTGGGGGTAGCGGGAGGGCCTTGTTCTTC. The complete variable domain, with remaining parts taken from reference TRBV30 and TRBJ2-1, reads SQTIHQWPATLVQPVGSPLSLECTVEGTSNPNLYWYRQAAGRGLQLLFYSVGIGQISSEVPQNLSASRPQDRQFILSSKKLLLSDSGFYLCAWSGGSGRALFFGPGTRLTVL.

This chain joins TRBV30 and TRBJ1-1; D unresolved. The CDR3 runs 15 residues. Trimming pared 0 bases from V and 0 bases from J, leaving 11 bases between. Germline CDR1 GTSNPN, CDR2 SVGIG (reference sequence). The CDR3 DNA reads as TGTGCCTGGAGTGTACTAGGGCAAATGAACACTGAAGCTTTCTTT. Translated, it gives CAWSVLGQMNTEAFF.